The rows below give T cell receptor beta chains drawn from one sample of a study of post-analysis software for immune sequencing data. Each CDR3 protein is one row after TCRdb ran MiXCR on the PCR reads. Altogether hundreds of thousands of distinct CDR3 sequences are present, roughly 46% being singletons, with the ten largest covering about an eighth. Source material: blood. The receptors shown here come from a girl between 5 and 17 years old with multiple sclerosis. CDR3s include the opening cysteine and the closing phenylalanine or tryptophan. Fields, in order: D gene, J gene, V gene, clone size, CDR3 protein, CDR3 DNA. D genes are given only for firm matches. Size is omitted from some rows. Given values are once, few, many or a class for expanded clones.

TRBD1,TRBJ2-3,TRBV7-9,once,CASSLGQGSLADTQYF,TGTGCCAGCAGCTTGGGACAGGGATCACTGGCAGATACGCAGTATTTT
.,TRBJ2-7,TRBV20-1,.,CSARDPARSKPGILYEQYF,TGCAGTGCTAGAGATCCCGCAAGGTCTAAGCCGGGAATCCTCTACGAGCAGTACTTC
TRBD1,TRBJ2-7,TRBV6-1,.,CASRWTGNEQYF,TGTGCCAGCAGATGGACAGGGAACGAGCAGTACTTC
TRBD1,TRBJ1-5,TRBV5-1,.,CASSPGTGRNQPQHF,TGCGCCAGCAGCCCCGGGACAGGACGCAATCAGCCCCAGCATTTT
.,TRBJ1-2,TRBV6-1,few,CASSERPGANYGYTF,TGTGCCAGCAGTGAACGGCCAGGAGCTAACTATGGCTACACCTTC
.,TRBJ2-7,TRBV20-1,.,CSARNQDYEQYF,TGCAGTGCTAGAAACCAGGACTACGAGCAGTACTTC
.,TRBJ2-4,TRBV7-2,.,CASSLKPLAKNIQYF,TGTGCCAGCAGCTTGAAGCCTCTAGCCAAAAACATTCAGTACTTC
.,TRBJ2-7,TRBV6-5,.,CASSYSGWTDGGRTFYLEQYF,TGTGCCAGCAGTTACTCGGGCTGGACTGACGGGGGACGCACCTTTTATCTCGAGCAGTACTTC
TRBD2,TRBJ2-1,TRBV28,.,CASSPTSGRRLDNEQFF,TGTGCCAGCAGTCCGACTAGCGGGAGGAGGTTAGACAATGAGCAGTTCTTC
TRBD1,TRBJ1-6,TRBV10-3,.,CAISTDRVNSPLHF,TGTGCCATCAGTACAGACAGGGTCAATTCACCCCTCCACTTT
TRBD1,TRBJ2-7,TRBV10-2,.,CASGARDRGYEQYF,TGCGCCAGTGGGGCCCGGGACAGGGGCTACGAGCAGTACTTC
TRBD1,TRBJ2-5,TRBV7-4,.,CASSLGISQGVVEQETQYF,TGTGCCAGCAGCTTAGGGATCTCACAGGGGGTAGTCGAACAAGAGACCCAGTACTTC
.,TRBJ2-1,TRBV12-3/TRBV12-4,few,CASVGSYNEQFF,TGTGCCAGCGTGGGCTCCTACAATGAGCAGTTCTTC
TRBD2,TRBJ2-1,TRBV10-3,few,CAIRWTSGNMNEEFF,TGTGCCATCAGATGGACTAGCGGGAACATGAATGAGGAGTTCTTC
TRBD1,TRBJ2-3,TRBV5-1,few,CASSLGQGSTDTQYF,TGCGCCAGCAGCTTGGGACAGGGTAGCACAGATACGCAGTATTTT
.,TRBJ2-7,TRBV20-1,.,CSARDQGLRNEQYF,TGCAGTGCTAGAGATCAGGGGCTCAGGAACGAGCAGTACTTC
TRBD2,TRBJ2-7,TRBV20-1,.,CSALGLREGGSYEQYF,TGCAGTGCCCTAGGTCTGCGGGAGGGTGGGTCCTACGAGCAGTACTTC
TRBD2,TRBJ2-7,TRBV7-2,.,CASSLAGLAGLNEQYF,TGTGCCAGCAGCCTTGCGGGACTAGCGGGACTCAACGAGCAGTACTTC
TRBD1,TRBJ2-2,TRBV10-3,.,CAILQGAGELFF,TGTGCCATATTACAGGGGGCCGGGGAGCTGTTTTTT
TRBD1,TRBJ1-5,TRBV7-2,.,CASRQQGGNNQPQHF,TGTGCCAGCAGACAACAGGGGGGGAACAATCAGCCCCAGCATTTT
.,TRBJ1-6,TRBV28,.,CASSFSSTSAYNSPLHF,TGTGCCAGCAGTTTTTCGTCAACATCAGCCTATAATTCACCCCTCCACTTT
.,TRBJ1-6,TRBV27,.,CASSLLTDSPLHF,TGTGCCAGCAGTTTACTGACTGATTCACCCCTCCACTTT
TRBD2,TRBJ2-1,TRBV20-1,few,CSARGLAGLNEQFF,TGCAGTGCTAGGGGTCTAGCGGGTTTGAATGAGCAGTTCTTC
TRBD1,TRBJ1-1,TRBV20-1,.,CSARDPAGTANTEAFF,TGCAGTGCTAGAGACCCAGCCGGGACAGCCAACACTGAAGCTTTCTTT
TRBD2,TRBJ2-3,TRBV20-1,once,CSTSGRADTQYF,TGCAGTACGAGCGGGAGGGCCGATACGCAGTATTTT
.,TRBJ2-3,TRBV7-2,.,CASSLDQHWADTQYF,TGTGCCAGCAGCTTAGACCAGCACTGGGCAGATACGCAGTATTTT
.,TRBJ2-5,TRBV25-1,.,CASSAPGGETQYF,TGTGCCAGCAGTGCCCCAGGAGGAGAGACCCAGTACTTC
TRBD2,TRBJ2-1,TRBV5-1,.,CASSQAGGAYNEQFF,TGCGCCAGCAGCCAGGCCGGGGGGGCCTACAATGAGCAGTTCTTC
.,TRBJ2-3,TRBV20-1,few,CSASLGLKTTDTQYF,TGCAGTGCTAGTCTCGGGCTTAAGACCACAGATACGCAGTATTTT
TRBD2,TRBJ2-2,TRBV2,once,CASSEDLSSGRSGELFF,TGTGCCAGCAGTGAAGACTTATCTAGCGGGAGGTCGGGGGAGCTGTTTTTT
.,TRBJ1-3,TRBV29-1,.,CSVEVLESSGNTIYF,TGCAGCGTTGAAGTCCTCGAGAGCTCTGGAAACACCATATATTTT
TRBD1,TRBJ2-7,TRBV5-1,.,CASSLDGQGLYEQYF,TGCGCCAGCAGCCTAGACGGACAGGGATTGTACGAGCAGTACTTC
.,TRBJ1-5,TRBV7-2,few,CASSASPADPQHF,TGTGCCAGCAGCGCGTCGCCAGCTGATCCCCAGCATTTT
.,TRBJ2-3,TRBV10-3,.,CAISESHYSTSDTQYF,TGTGCCATCAGTGAGTCCCACTACTCAACCTCAGATACGCAGTATTTT
.,TRBJ2-4,TRBV28,.,CASSPQGTGWQNIQYF,TGTGCCAGCAGCCCGCAGGGGACGGGGTGGCAAAACATTCAGTACTTC
TRBD1,TRBJ1-4,TRBV7-9,.,CASSSDRAGLANEKLFF,TGTGCCAGCAGCTCAGACAGGGCTGGATTGGCTAATGAAAAACTGTTTTTT
TRBD1,TRBJ2-5,TRBV9,.,CASSVGTLQGARETQYF,TGTGCCAGCAGCGTAGGAACCCTACAGGGGGCACGTGAGACCCAGTACTTC
TRBD2,TRBJ2-3,TRBV20-1,once,CSAELAASTDTQYF,TGCAGTGCGGAACTAGCGGCTAGCACAGATACGCAGTATTTT
TRBD2,TRBJ2-3,TRBV29-1,few,CSVQDRPGLAGGPADTQYF,TGCAGCGTCCAGGACAGGCCGGGACTAGCGGGAGGGCCGGCAGATACGCAGTATTTT
.,TRBJ2-7,TRBV6-2/TRBV6-3,.,CASSIARYEQYF,TGTGCCAGCAGTATTGCCCGCTACGAGCAGTACTTC
.,TRBJ2-7,TRBV29-1,.,CSVGAGASDEQYF,TGCAGCGTTGGGGCAGGGGCGTCCGACGAGCAGTACTTC
.,TRBJ1-2,TRBV5-1,.,CASSLGAGGNGYTF,TGCGCCAGCAGCTTGGGAGCAGGTGGGAATGGCTACACCTTC
.,TRBJ1-2,TRBV7-9,few,CASSLALPRGYTF,TGTGCCAGCAGCTTAGCCCTTCCTCGGGGCTACACCTTC